This T cell receptor beta chain was captured in a study of control samples from healthy donors and cancer patients. Sequencing used immunoSEQ multiplex PCR; TCRdb keeps in-frame clones, though not all of them. The data show roughly 86,000 clones, approximately 95% seen once. Germline V gene lookup returns CDR1 WNHNN and CDR2 SYGVQD (reference sequence). This CDR3 region has 14 residues. The ends lost 6 bases at V and 0 bases at J; junction bases unmatched: 3. Sequencing was done on a sample of blood. V gene TRBV10-1 combines with J gene TRBJ2-3, with 7 bases fitting TRBD2. This clonotype originated in a woman aged 25 to 39 in good health. In DNA, the CDR3 is TGCGCCAGCAGAATGGGAGGGAGCACAGATACGCAGTATTTT. This encodes CASRMGGSTDTQYF.